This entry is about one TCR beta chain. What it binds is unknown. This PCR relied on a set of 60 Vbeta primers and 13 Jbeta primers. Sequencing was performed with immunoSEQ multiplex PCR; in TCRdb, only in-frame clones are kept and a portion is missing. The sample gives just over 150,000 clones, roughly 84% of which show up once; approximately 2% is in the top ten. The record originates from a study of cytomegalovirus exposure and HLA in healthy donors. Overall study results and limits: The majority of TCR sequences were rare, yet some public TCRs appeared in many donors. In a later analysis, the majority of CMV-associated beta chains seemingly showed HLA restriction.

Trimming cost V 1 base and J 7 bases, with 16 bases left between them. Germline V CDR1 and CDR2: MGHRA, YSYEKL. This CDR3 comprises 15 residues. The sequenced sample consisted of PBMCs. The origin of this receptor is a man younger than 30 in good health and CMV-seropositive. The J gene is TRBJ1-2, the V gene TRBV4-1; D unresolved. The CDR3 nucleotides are TGCGCCAGCAGCCAAGCCCCGGCGGCCGCGGGTGGCTACACCTTC. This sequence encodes CASSQAPAAAGGYTF.